This TCR beta chain was observed in a study of blood T cells in healthy people across ages. The germline CDR1 and CDR2 sequences are SGHDT and YYEEEE. Deletions cut 0 bases from V and 5 bases from J, with 18 bases between. This CDR3 has 16 amino acids. This clonotype was found many times. Together with a sample-barcoded 5' primer, a J-beta primer mix was included in a second PCR lasting about 7 to 11 cycles. Every individual sample yielded 2.5 million or more paired-end reads (each containing CDR3). MiXCR, run by TCRdb on the 5' RACE reads, gives a single entry per CDR3 protein. This table has 450,000 to 650,000 distinct CDR3 sequences, less than 25% appearing once. These sequences were also reported in another study, on T cells of mothers and their children. From that paper: A second PCR was performed with the M1S primer. This primer added sample barcodes and 2-4 random nucleotides. Related and unrelated pairs show similar thymic shaping of TCR recombination output.

The receptor was derived from a boy between 10 and 17 years old in good health. This chain uses TRBV5-6 with TRBJ2-7, with D tentatively TRBD1 or TRBD2 (5 bases each). Specimen: blood. CDR3 sequence (DNA): TGTGCCAGCAGCTTGGCCCCGGGGACCGAGGCCCACGAGCAGTACTTC. Its protein is CASSLAPGTEAHEQYF.